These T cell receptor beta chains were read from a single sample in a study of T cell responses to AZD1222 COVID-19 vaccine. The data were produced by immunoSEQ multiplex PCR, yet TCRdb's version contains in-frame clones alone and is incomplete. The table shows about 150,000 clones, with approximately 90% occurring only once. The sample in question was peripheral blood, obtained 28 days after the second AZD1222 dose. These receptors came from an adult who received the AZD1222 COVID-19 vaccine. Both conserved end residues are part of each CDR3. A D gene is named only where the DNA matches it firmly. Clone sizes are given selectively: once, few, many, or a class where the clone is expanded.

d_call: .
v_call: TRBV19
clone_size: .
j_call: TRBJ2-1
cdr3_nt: TGTGCCAGTAGTATCCCTACAGCGATAAGCTCCTACAATGAGCAGTTCTTC
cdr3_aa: CASSIPTAISSYNEQFF

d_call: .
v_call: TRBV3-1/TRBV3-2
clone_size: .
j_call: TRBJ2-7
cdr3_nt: TGTGCCAGCAGCCATACAACATCATACTCCTACGAGCAGTACTTC
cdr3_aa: CASSHTTSYSYEQYF

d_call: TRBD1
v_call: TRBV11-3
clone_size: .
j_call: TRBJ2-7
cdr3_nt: TGTGCCAGCAGCTCTGACAGGGAGTTCTACGAGCAGTACTTC
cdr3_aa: CASSSDREFYEQYF

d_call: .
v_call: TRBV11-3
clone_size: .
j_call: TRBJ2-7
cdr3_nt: TGTGCCAGCAGCTTGCTAGTAGGCTTCTACGAGCAGTACTTC
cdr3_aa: CASSLLVGFYEQYF

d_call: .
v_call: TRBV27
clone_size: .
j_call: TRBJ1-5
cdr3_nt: TGTGCCAGCAGTTTAGGCCAGGGACCCAAGGGTAATCAGCCCCAGCATTTT
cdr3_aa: CASSLGQGPKGNQPQHF

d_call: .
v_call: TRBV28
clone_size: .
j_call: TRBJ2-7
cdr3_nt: TGTGCCAGCGGCAGGCGTAGTATAAAGCAGTACTTC
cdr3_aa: CASGRRSIKQYF

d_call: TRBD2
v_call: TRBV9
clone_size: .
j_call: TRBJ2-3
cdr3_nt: TGTGCCAGCAGCGTCGGGGCGGGGGGATCAATTGATACGCAGTATTTT
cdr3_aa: CASSVGAGGSIDTQYF

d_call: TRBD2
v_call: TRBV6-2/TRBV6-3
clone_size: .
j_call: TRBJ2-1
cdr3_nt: TGTGCCAGCAGTTATGTAGCGGGAGGGCCTCATGAGCAGTTCTTC
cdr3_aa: CASSYVAGGPHEQFF

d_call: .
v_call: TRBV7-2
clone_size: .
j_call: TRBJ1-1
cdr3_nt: TGTGCCAGCAGCTTCATAGGGGAAGCTGAAGCTTTCTTT
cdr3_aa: CASSFIGEAEAFF

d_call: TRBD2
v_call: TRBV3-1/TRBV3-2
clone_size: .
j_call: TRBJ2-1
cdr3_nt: TGTGCCAGCAGCCCCGGGACTAGCAGCGGGGGAAGCTCCTACAATGAGCAGTTCTTC
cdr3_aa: CASSPGTSSGGSSYNEQFF

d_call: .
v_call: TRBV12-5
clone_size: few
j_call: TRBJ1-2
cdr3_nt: TGTGCTAGTGGCCACTCGAGGACAGCGCTCAACTATGGCTACACCTTC
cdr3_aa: CASGHSRTALNYGYTF

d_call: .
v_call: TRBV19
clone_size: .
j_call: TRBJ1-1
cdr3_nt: TGTGCCAGTAGTATTCAGGATTGGGACACTGAAGCTTTCTTT
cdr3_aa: CASSIQDWDTEAFF

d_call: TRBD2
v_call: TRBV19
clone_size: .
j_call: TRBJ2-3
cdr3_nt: TGTGCCAGTAGTATTAGATGGAGACTAGCGGGAGTAGATACGCAGTATTTT
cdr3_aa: CASSIRWRLAGVDTQYF

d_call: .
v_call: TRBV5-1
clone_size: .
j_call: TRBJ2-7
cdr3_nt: TGCGCCAGTAGTGTAGGGCCTAGCTCCTACGAGCAGTACTTC
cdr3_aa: CASSVGPSSYEQYF

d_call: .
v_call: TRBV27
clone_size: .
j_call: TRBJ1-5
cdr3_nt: TGTGCCAGCGCCGCCAACTCCAATCAGCCCCAGCATTTT
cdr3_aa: CASAANSNQPQHF

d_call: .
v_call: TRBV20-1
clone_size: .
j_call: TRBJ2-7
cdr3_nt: TGCAGTGCCCGGGGGGCGGTCGCGCAGTACTTC
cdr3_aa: CSARGAVAQYF

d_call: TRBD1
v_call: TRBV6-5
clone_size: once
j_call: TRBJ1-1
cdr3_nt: TGTGCCAGCATAGAGTCTACGGGACAGGGCCTTGAAGCTTTCTTT
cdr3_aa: CASIESTGQGLEAFF

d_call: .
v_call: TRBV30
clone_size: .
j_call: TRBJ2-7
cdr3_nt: TGTGCCTGGAGTGCGTGGGACTATGGTCGGGACACCTACGAGCAGTACTTC
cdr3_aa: CAWSAWDYGRDTYEQYF

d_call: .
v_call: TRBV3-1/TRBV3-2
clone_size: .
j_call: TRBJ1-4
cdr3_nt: TGTGCCAGCAGCCCCCCTGGAAGGGAAAAACTGTTTTTT
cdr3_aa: CASSPPGREKLFF